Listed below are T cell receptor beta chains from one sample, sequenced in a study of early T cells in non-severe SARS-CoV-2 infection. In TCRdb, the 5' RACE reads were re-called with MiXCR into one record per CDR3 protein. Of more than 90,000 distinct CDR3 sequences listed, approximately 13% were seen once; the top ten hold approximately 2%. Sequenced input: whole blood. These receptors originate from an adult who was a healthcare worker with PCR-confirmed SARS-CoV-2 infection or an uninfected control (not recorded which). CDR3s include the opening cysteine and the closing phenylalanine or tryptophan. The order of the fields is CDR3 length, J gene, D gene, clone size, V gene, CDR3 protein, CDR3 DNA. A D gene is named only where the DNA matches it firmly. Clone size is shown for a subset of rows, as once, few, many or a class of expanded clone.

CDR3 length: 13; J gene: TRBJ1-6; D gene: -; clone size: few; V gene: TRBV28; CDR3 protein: CASSLNLDSPLHF; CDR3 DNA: TGTGCCAGCAGCCTCAATTTGGATTCACCCCTCCACTTT
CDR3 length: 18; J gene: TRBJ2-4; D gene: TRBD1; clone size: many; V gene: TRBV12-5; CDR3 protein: CASGLVYRVGGIANIQYF; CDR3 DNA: TGTGCTAGTGGTTTGGTATATCGGGTAGGGGGCATTGCAAACATTCAGTACTTC
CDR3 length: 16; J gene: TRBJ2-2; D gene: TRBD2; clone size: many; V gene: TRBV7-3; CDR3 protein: CASSLRSGTNTGELFF; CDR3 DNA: TGTGCCAGCAGCTTAAGGAGCGGGACGAACACCGGGGAGCTGTTTTTT
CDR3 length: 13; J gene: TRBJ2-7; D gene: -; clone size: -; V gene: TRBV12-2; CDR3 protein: CASRLGTAYEQYF; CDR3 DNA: TGTGCAAGTCGCTTAGGGACAGCCTACGAGCAGTACTTC
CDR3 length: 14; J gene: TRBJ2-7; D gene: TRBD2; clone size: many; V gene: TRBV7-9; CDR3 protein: CASSLAASGGWQYF; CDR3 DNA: TGTGCCAGCAGCTTAGCGGCTAGCGGGGGCTGGCAGTACTTC
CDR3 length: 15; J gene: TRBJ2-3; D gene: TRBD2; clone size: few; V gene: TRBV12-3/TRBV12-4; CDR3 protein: CASSFGLAGENTQYF; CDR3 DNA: TGTGCCAGCAGTTTTGGGCTAGCGGGGGAAAATACGCAGTATTTT
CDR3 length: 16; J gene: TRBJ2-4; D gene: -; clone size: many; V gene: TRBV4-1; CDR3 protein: CASSLRHDLAKNIQYF; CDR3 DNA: TGCGCCAGCAGCCTAAGACACGACCTAGCCAAAAACATTCAGTACTTC
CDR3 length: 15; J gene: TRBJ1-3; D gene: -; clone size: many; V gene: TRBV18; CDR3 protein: CASSPLDDSGNTIYF; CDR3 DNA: TGTGCCAGCTCACCTTTGGACGACTCTGGAAACACCATATATTTT
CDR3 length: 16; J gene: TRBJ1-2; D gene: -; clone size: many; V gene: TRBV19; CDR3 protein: CASSLDRPQTNYGYTF; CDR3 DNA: TGTGCCAGTAGCCTCGACAGGCCCCAGACCAACTATGGCTACACCTTC
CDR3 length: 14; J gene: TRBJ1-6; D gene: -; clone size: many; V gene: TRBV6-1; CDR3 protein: CASSVGPHNSPLHF; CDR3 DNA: TGTGCCAGCAGTGTGGGACCGCATAATTCACCCCTCCACTTT
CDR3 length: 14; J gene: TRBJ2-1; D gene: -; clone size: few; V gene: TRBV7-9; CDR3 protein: CASSRGGLYNEQFF; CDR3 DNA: TGTGCCAGCAGCCGCGGCGGACTCTACAATGAGCAGTTCTTC
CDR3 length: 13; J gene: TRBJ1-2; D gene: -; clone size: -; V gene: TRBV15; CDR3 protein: CATSRDYIYGYTF; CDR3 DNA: TGTGCCACCAGCAGAGATTACATCTATGGCTACACCTTC
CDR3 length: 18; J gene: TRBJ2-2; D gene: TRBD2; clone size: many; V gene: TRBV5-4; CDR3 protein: CASSSGGGVERGAGELFF; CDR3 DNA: TGTGCCAGCAGCTCAGGAGGTGGGGTCGAGCGGGGCGCTGGGGAGCTGTTTTTT
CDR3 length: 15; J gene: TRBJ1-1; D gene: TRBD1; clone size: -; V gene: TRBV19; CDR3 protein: CASKDGQAANTEAFF; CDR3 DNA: TGTGCCAGTAAAGACGGACAGGCTGCGAACACTGAAGCTTTCTTT
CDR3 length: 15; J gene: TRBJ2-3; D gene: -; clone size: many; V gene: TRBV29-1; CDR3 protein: CSVEDEARGWDTQYF; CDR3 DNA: TGCAGCGTTGAAGATGAAGCGAGGGGTTGGGATACGCAGTATTTT
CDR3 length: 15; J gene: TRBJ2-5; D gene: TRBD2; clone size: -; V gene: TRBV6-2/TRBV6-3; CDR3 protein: CASSPASGGKETQYF; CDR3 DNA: TGTGCCAGCAGTCCGGCCAGCGGGGGAAAAGAGACCCAGTACTTC
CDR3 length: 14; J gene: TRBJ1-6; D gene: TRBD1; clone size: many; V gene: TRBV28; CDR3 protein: CASRTGGLDSPLHF; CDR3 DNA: TGTGCCAGCAGAACAGGGGGTTTGGATTCACCCCTCCACTTT
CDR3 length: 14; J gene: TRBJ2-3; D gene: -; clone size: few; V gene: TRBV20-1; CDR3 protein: CSAPRGGSTDTQYF; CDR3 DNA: TGCAGTGCGCCCAGGGGAGGCAGCACAGATACGCAGTATTTT
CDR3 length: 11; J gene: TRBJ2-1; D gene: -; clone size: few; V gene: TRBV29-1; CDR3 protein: CSVWMYNEQFF; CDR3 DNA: TGCAGCGTTTGGATGTACAATGAGCAGTTCTTC
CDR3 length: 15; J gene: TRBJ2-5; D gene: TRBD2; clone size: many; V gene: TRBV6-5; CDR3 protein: CASSYAGGLQETQYF; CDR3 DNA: TGTGCCAGCAGTTACGCGGGGGGGCTCCAAGAGACCCAGTACTTC
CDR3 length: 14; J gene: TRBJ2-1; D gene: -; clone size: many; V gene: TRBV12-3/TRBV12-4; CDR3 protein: CASSLGGRDNEQFF; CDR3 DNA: TGTGCCAGCAGTTTGGGTGGCAGGGACAATGAGCAGTTCTTC
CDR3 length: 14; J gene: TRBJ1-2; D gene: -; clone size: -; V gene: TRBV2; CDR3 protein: CASSESAPYYGYTF; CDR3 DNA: TGTGCCAGCAGTGAAAGCGCCCCGTACTATGGCTACACCTTC
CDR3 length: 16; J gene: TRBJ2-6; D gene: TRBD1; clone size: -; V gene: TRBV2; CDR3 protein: CTSSEDRGPGANVLTF; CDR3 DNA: TGTACCAGCAGTGAAGACAGGGGACCTGGGGCCAACGTCCTGACTTTC
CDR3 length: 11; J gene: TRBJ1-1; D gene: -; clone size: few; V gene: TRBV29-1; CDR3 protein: CSAGFQGTAFF; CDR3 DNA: TGCAGCGCCGGATTTCAGGGAACAGCTTTCTTT
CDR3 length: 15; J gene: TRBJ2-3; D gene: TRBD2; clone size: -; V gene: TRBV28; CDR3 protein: CASTHGGESTDTQYF; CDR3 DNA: TGTGCCAGCACTCATGGGGGGGAGAGCACAGATACGCAGTATTTT
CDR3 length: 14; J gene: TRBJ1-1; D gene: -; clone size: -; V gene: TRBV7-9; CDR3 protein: CASSPLRGYTEAFF; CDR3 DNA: TGTGCCAGCAGTCCTTTGCGGGGGTACACTGAAGCTTTCTTT
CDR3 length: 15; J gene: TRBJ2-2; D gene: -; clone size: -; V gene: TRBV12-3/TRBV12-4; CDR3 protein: CASSPRPGAPGELFF; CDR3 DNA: TGTGCCAGCAGTCCCCGCCCAGGGGCCCCCGGGGAGCTGTTTTTT
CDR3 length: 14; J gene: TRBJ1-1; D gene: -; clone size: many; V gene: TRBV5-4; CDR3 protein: CASSLWGAGTEAFF; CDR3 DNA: TGTGCCAGCAGCTTGTGGGGGGCGGGCACTGAAGCTTTCTTT
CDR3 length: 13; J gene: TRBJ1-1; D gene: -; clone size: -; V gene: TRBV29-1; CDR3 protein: CSAETQGNTEAFF; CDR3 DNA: TGCAGCGCCGAGACCCAGGGGAACACTGAAGCTTTCTTT
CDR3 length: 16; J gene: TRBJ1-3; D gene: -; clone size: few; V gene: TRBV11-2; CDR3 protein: CASSLVEKASGNTIYF; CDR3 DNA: TGTGCCAGCAGCTTAGTAGAAAAGGCTTCTGGAAACACCATATATTTT
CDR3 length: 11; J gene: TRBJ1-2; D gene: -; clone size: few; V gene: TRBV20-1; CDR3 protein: CRVDSFYGYTF; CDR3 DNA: TGCAGAGTTGACAGTTTCTATGGCTACACCTTC
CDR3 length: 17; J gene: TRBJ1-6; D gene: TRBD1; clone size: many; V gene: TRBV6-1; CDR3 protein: CASSEVWTGNLGSPLHF; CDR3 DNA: TGTGCCAGCAGTGAGGTTTGGACAGGGAATCTGGGTTCACCCCTCCACTTT
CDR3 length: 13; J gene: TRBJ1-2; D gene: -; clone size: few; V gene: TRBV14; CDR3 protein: CASRSGTGYGYTF; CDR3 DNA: TGTGCCAGCAGGTCGGGGACGGGCTATGGCTACACCTTC
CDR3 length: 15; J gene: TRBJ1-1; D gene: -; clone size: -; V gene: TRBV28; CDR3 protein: CASSLLGVSNTEAFF; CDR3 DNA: TGTGCCAGCAGTTTGTTGGGGGTCTCCAACACTGAAGCTTTCTTT
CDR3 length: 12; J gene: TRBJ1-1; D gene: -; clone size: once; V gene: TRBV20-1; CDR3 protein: CSAGRGTTEAFF; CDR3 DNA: TGCAGTGCTGGTCGGGGAACCACTGAAGCTTTCTTT
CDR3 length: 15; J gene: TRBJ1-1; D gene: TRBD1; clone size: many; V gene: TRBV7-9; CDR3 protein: CASSPQGAQNTEAFF; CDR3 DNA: TGTGCCAGCAGCCCGCAGGGGGCCCAGAACACTGAAGCTTTCTTT
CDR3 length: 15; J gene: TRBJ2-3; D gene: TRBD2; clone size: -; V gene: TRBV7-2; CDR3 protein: CASSFSRSGLDTQYF; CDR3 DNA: TGTGCCAGCAGCTTTTCCCGTAGCGGGCTGGATACGCAGTATTTT
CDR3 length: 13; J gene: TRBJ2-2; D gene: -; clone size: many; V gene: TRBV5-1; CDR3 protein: CASSYTEGGELFF; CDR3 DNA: TGCGCCAGCAGCTACACCGAGGGCGGGGAGCTGTTTTTT
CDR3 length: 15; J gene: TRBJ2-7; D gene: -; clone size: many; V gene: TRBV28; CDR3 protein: CASSFLQGRSYEQYF; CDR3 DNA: TGTGCCAGCAGTTTCCTGCAGGGACGGTCCTACGAGCAGTACTTC
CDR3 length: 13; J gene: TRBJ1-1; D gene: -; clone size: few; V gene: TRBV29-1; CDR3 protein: CSGVNGAGTEAFF; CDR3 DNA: TGCAGCGGAGTTAATGGGGCCGGGACTGAAGCTTTCTTT
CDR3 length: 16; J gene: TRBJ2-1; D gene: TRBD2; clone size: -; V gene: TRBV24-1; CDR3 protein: CPTSVARGGRYIEQFF; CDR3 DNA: TGTCCCACCAGTGTCGCCCGGGGGGGGAGATACATTGAGCAGTTCTTC
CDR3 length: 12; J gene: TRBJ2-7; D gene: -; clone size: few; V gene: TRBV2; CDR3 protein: CASSDSNYEQYF; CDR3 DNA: TGTGCCAGCAGTGATAGCAACTACGAGCAGTACTTC
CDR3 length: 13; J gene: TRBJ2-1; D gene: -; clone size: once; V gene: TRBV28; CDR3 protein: CASSLVPPNEQFF; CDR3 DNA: TGTGCCAGCAGTTTAGTCCCGCCAAATGAGCAGTTCTTC
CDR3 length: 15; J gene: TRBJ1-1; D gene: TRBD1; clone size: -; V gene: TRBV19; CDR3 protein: CASSILAGGEGEAFF; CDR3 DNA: TGTGCCAGTAGTATACTCGCAGGGGGCGAGGGTGAAGCTTTCTTT
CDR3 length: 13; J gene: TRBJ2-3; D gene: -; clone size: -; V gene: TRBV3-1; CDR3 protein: CASSQDKGDTQYF; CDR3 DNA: TGTGCCAGCAGCCAAGACAAGGGAGATACGCAGTATTTT
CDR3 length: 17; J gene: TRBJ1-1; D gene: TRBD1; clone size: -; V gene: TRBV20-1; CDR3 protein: CSASPIPGQFMNTEAFF; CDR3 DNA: TGCAGTGCTAGCCCGATCCCGGGACAGTTTATGAACACTGAAGCTTTCTTT
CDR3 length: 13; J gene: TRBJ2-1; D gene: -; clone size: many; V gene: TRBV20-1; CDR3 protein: CSASRRATNEQFF; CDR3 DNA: TGCAGTGCTAGCAGGCGCGCGACCAATGAGCAGTTCTTC
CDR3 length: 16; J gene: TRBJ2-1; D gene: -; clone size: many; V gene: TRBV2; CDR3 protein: CASSPPTRTENNEQFF; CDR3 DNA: TGTGCCAGCAGCCCACCCACCCGGACAGAGAACAATGAGCAGTTCTTC
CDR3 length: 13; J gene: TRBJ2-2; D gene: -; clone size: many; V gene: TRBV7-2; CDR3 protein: CASSPGRTGELFF; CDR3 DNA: TGTGCCAGCAGTCCCGGCAGGACCGGGGAGCTGTTTTTT
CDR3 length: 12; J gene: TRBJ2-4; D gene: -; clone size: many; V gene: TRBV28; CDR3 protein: CASREKGNIQYF; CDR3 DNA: TGTGCCAGCAGGGAAAAGGGAAACATTCAGTACTTC
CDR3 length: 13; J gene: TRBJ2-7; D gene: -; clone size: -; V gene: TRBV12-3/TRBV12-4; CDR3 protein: CASSSGAGVEQYF; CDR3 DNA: TGTGCCAGCAGTTCGGGGGCAGGGGTCGAGCAGTACTTC
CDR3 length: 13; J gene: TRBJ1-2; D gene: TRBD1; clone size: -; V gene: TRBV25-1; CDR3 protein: CASSESGGYGYTF; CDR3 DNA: TGTGCCAGCAGTGAATCAGGGGGATATGGCTACACCTTC
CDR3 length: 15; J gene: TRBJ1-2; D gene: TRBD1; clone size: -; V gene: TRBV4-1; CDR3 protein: CASSSFQGARYGYTF; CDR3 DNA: TGCGCCAGCAGCTCATTCCAGGGGGCGAGGTATGGCTACACCTTC
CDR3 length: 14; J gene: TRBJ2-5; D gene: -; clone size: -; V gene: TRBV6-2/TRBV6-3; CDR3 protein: CASSTRTVQETQYF; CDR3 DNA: TGTGCCAGCAGTACCCGGACAGTACAAGAGACCCAGTACTTC